The next 13 T cell receptor beta chains were all read from a single sample in a study of blood T cell repertoires in COVID-19. Generated by immunoSEQ multiplex PCR, the TCRdb table keeps only in-frame clones and is missing some. Counted here are under 350,000 clones, 80% to 90% occurring once; the ten biggest clones make up approximately 4.4%. Material for sequencing was PBMCs or T cells enriched from blood (not recorded which). The receptors come from a woman aged 40 to 55 with acute COVID-19.

This clone was observed once. The genes are TRBV3-1 (or the pseudogene TRBV3-2) and TRBJ1-2, with a possible D match to TRBD1 (5 bases). The CDR3 is 18 amino acids. Trimming left V 1 base short and J 5 bases short, with 23 bases between. Germline V gene data show CDR1 as LGHDT and CDR2 as YNNKEL (reference sequence). CDR3 amino acids: CASSQVRGSRSCIYGYTF. CDR3 bases: TGTGCCAGCAGCCAAGTAAGGGGCTCAAGGAGTTGTATATATGGCTACACCTTC.

The chain employs TRBV2 and TRBJ1-1; 10 bases agree with TRBD1. V dropped 8 bases and J dropped 4; count of bases not matched to a gene: 10. Germline V lookup: CDR1 SNHLY, CDR2 FYNNEI. The CDR3 runs to 15 residues. CDR3 nucleotides: TGTGCCAGCGGGACAGGGGTGAAGGATGGCACTGAAGCTTTCTTT. Translated: CASGTGVKDGTEAFF. The full variable domain, completed using reference TRBV2 and TRBJ1-1, is EPEVTQTPSHQVTQMGQEVILRCVPISNHLYFYWYRQILGQKVEFLVSFYNNEISEKSEIFDDQFSVERPDGSNFTLKIRSTKLEDSAMYFCASGTGVKDGTEAFFGQGTRLTVV.

This clone was recorded only once. The rearrangement links TRBV4-1 to TRBJ1-5; D is possibly TRBD1 (6 bases). Per germline, CDR1 MGHRA and CDR2 YSYEKL. Trimming cost V 4 bases and J 0 bases, with 19 bases left between them. The CDR3 sequence is 18 residues long. The CDR3 spells CASSRTPRDKLSNQPQHF. DNA of the CDR3: TGCGCCAGCAGCCGCACGCCCCGGGACAAACTTAGCAATCAGCCCCAGCATTTT.

V gene TRBV10-3 combines with J gene TRBJ1-1; possibly TRBD1 for D (5 bases). Germline V gene lookup returns CDR1 ENHRY and CDR2 SYGVKD. This CDR3 region has 11 residues. V lost 10 bases and J 1 base, leaving 7 bases between the germline ends. CDR3 region: CATTGNTEAFF. As DNA, the CDR3 is TGTGCCACTACAGGGAACACTGAAGCTTTCTTT.

The CDR3 coding sequence is TGTGCCAGCAGGGGGCTGATGAACACTGAAGCTTTCTTT. The encoded protein is CASRGLMNTEAFF. The chain uses TRBV27 and TRBJ1-1, with D possibly being TRBD1 (5 bases). Germline assignment: CDR1 MNHEY and CDR2 SMNVEV (reference sequence). The germline V and J ends were trimmed by 6 bases and 0 bases, with 8 bases remaining between them. The CDR3 runs 13 residues.

The chain recombines TRBV4-1 with TRBJ2-1; 11 positions match TRBD1. V shed 1 base and J 3 bases; nucleotides not matched to a gene: 2. The CDR3 sequence is 16 residues long. Per the germline V gene, CDR1 is MGHRA and CDR2 is YSYEKL. CDR3 in amino acids: CASSQVGTGGYNEQFF. The CDR3 coding sequence is TGCGCCAGCAGCCAAGTGGGGACAGGGGGCTACAATGAGCAGTTCTTC.

This chain links TRBV4-2 with TRBJ2-7, with TRBD2 matching 9 bases. CDR1 is LGHNA and CDR2 is YNFKEQ in the germline V gene. The CDR3 totals 17 residues. With 0 bases clipped from V and 2 bases from J, the junction kept 8 bases outside the gene matches. The CDR3 bases are TGTGCCAGCAGCCAAGATCTAGCGGGGACACCCACCTACGAGCAGTACTTC. Amino acids: CASSQDLAGTPTYEQYF.

The V call is TRBV7-9, the J call TRBJ1-1; D not resolved. The CDR3 is 15 amino acids. V lost 1 base and J 0 bases, leaving 9 bases between the germline ends. From germline, CDR1 is SEHNR and CDR2 FQNEAQ (reference sequence). The DNA of the CDR3 is TGTGCCAGCAGCTTAGTGCGGGCGATGAACACTGAAGCTTTCTTT. Translation gives CASSLVRAMNTEAFF.

The chain carries TRBV5-6 and TRBJ1-6, with 8 bases lining up with TRBD1. V shed 0 bases, J shed 7 bases, and the junction held 6 bases outside the gene matches. The CDR3 length is 16 residues. Germline V gene sequence: CDR1 SGHDT, CDR2 YYEEEE. The CDR3 reads CASSLEPGQANSPLHF. In nucleotides, the CDR3 is TGTGCCAGCAGCTTGGAACCGGGACAGGCAAATTCACCCCTCCACTTT.

This chain links TRBV2 with TRBJ2-7; 13 positions match TRBD2. V shed 8 bases and J 4 bases; nucleotides not matched to a gene: 8. Germline loops: CDR1 SNHLY, CDR2 FYNNEI. This CDR3 spans 15 amino acids. The CDR3 DNA sequence: TGTGCCAGCTCTCGACTAGCGGGGGGCCAATACGAGCAGTACTTC. Translation: CASSRLAGGQYEQYF.

This clone was recorded once. The chain combines TRBV14 with TRBJ2-2; possibly TRBD1 for D (6 bases). The V and J ends lost 2 bases and 6 bases respectively, with 19 bases between them. Germline V lookup: CDR1 SGHDN, CDR2 FVKESK. There are 17 residues in the CDR3. CDR3 in DNA: TGTGCCAGCAGCCAATACCCGAGACAGGTGGGGTCCGGGGAGCTGTTTTTT. Its protein product is CASSQYPRQVGSGELFF. Supplemented by reference TRBV14 and TRBJ2-2, the full variable domain reads EAGVTQFPSHSVIEKGQTVTLRCDPISGHDNLYWYRRVMGKEIKFLLHFVKESKQDESGMPNNRFLAERTGGTYSTLKVQPAELEDSGVYFCASSQYPRQVGSGELFFGEGSRLTVL.

The chain recombines TRBV4-1 with TRBJ1-1; tentatively, D is TRBD1 (5 bases). The germline V gene has CDR1 MGHRA and CDR2 YSYEKL. There are 16 residues in the CDR3. Trimming took 3 bases from V and 0 from J, leaving 14 bases between them. DNA of the CDR3: TGCGCCAGCAGCCAGAACGACAGAATCATGAACACTGAAGCTTTCTTT. This encodes CASSQNDRIMNTEAFF.

The chain uses TRBV9 and TRBJ1-2, with 8 bases matching TRBD1. V was pared by 1 base and J by 5 bases, with 10 bases of the junction left unmatched. The V gene's germline CDR1 is SGDLS and CDR2 YYNGEE. The CDR3 is 16 amino acids. The CDR3 loop is CASSVLNGQGAYGYTF. The CDR3 DNA reads as TGTGCCAGCAGCGTACTTAATGGACAGGGAGCATATGGCTACACCTTC.